Following are 23 T cell receptor beta chains from one sample sequenced in a study of T cell responses to AZD1222 COVID-19 vaccine. Generated by immunoSEQ multiplex PCR, the TCRdb table keeps only in-frame clones and is missing some. The table lists around 26,000 clones, over 75% of them singletons. The sample here was peripheral blood, taken 28 days after the second AZD1222 dose. The receptors originated from an adult who received the AZD1222 COVID-19 vaccine.

The chain carries TRBV5-1 and TRBJ2-3, with TRBD2 matching 11 bases. The CDR3 is 15 residues long. V was clipped by 0 bases and J by 6 bases; unmatched bases: 3. Germline V lookup: CDR1 SGHRS, CDR2 YFSETQ. The CDR3 nucleotides are TGCGCCAGCAGCTTGGAGCTAGCGGGGGGCGATACGCAGTATTTT. This encodes CASSLELAGGDTQYF.

In its sample, this clone was seen once. The chain combines TRBV5-5 with TRBJ2-7; D gene uncertain. The germline V gene has CDR1 SGHKS and CDR2 YYEKEE (reference sequence). The CDR3 consists of 13 residues. The V end was cut by 1 base, the J end by 0 bases, with 5 bases between. The CDR3 DNA follows: TGTGCCAGCAGCTTGTACAGCTCCTACGAGCAGTACTTC. Its protein product is CASSLYSSYEQYF.

The gene calls are TRBV6-6 and TRBJ1-3; 9 bases agree with TRBD1. CDR3 length: 14 residues. The ends lost 4 bases at V and 7 bases at J; junction bases unmatched: 5. Germline V gene data show CDR1 as MNHNY and CDR2 as SVGAGI (reference sequence). CDR3 in amino acids: CASSSGTGPNTIYF. In nucleotides, the CDR3 is TGTGCCAGCAGTTCAGGGACAGGGCCGAACACCATATATTTT.

V is TRBV10-2 and J is TRBJ1-2; D perhaps matches TRBD1 (5 bases). CDR3 length: 13 residues. Per germline, CDR1 WSHSY and CDR2 SAAADI. Trimming removed 4 bases at V and 4 bases at J, with 10 bases between. Here the CDR3 reads CASSGGGGYGYTF. CDR3 DNA sequence: TGCGCCAGCAGTGGGGGCGGGGGCTATGGCTACACCTTC.

The rearrangement uses TRBV5-6 and TRBJ2-3, with a tentative D call TRBD2 (5 bases). The CDR3 is made up of 16 amino acids. V shed 1 base and J shed 1 base, with 13 bases lying between them. Germline CDR1 SGHDT, CDR2 YYEEEE. For the CDR3, the DNA is TGTGCCAGCAGCTTGTACCCGGGGATGGGCACAGATACGCAGTATTTT. Translation: CASSLYPGMGTDTQYF.

The chain carries TRBV7-8 and TRBJ2-2; D gene ambiguous. V shed 1 base and J shed 6 bases, with 6 bases lying between them. Germline CDR1 is SGHVS and CDR2 is FQNEAQ. The CDR3 contains 13 residues. The CDR3 protein is CASSLEAAGELFF. As DNA, the CDR3 is TGTGCCAGCAGCTTAGAGGCGGCCGGGGAGCTGTTTTTT.

This rearrangement joins TRBV19 to TRBJ2-3; D perhaps matches TRBD2 (6 bases). The germline CDR1 and CDR2 sequences are LNHDA and SQIVND (reference sequence). CDR3 size: 15 residues. Trimming cost V 5 bases and J 1 base, with 13 bases left between them. The CDR3 nucleotides read TGTGCCAGTAGTTATAGCGGTTCTGGCACAGATACGCAGTATTTT. This gives the protein CASSYSGSGTDTQYF.

This chain joins TRBV18 and TRBJ1-1; D gene unclear. Germline CDR1 reads KGHSH; CDR2 reads LQKENI. This CDR3 has 14 amino acids. Trimming cost V 2 bases and J 3 bases, with 10 bases left between them. The CDR3 DNA sequence: TGTGCCAGCTCACCAAGCCGAGCAGACACTGAAGCTTTCTTT. This codes for CASSPSRADTEAFF.

This clone was recorded only once. J is TRBJ2-3 and V is TRBV7-2, with TRBD2 matching 9 bases. Germline lookup yields CDR1 SGHTA and CDR2 FQGNSA. The CDR3 sequence is 16 residues long. V lost 4 bases and J lost 3; bases outside the gene matches: 8. CDR3 protein: CASSYVAGVGTDTQYF. Written as DNA, the CDR3 is TGTGCCAGCAGCTACGTAGCGGGGGTTGGAACAGATACGCAGTATTTT.

This chain links TRBV7-9 with TRBJ1-4; no clear D gene. The CDR3 runs to 12 residues. Germline CDR1 reads SEHNR; CDR2 reads FQNEAQ (reference sequence). V lost 5 bases and J 5 bases, leaving 6 bases between the germline ends. The CDR3, as DNA: TGTGCCAGCAGCCTATTGAATGAAAAACTGTTTTTT. Protein: CASSLLNEKLFF.

The V call is TRBV19, the J call TRBJ2-5; D is undetermined. Germline lookup yields CDR1 LNHDA and CDR2 SQIVND (reference sequence). V was cut by 5 bases and J by 7 bases, with 14 bases left in between. This CDR3 is 13 amino acids long. CDR3 in amino acids: CASSLPASGTQYF. In nucleotides, the CDR3 is TGTGCCAGTAGTCTCCCGGCATCAGGGACCCAGTACTTC.

This chain links TRBV20-1 with TRBJ2-1; D is perhaps TRBD1 or TRBD2 (5 bases each). The CDR3 sequence is 11 residues long. V dropped 0 bases and J dropped 15 bases, with 12 bases sitting between them. CDR1 is DFQATT and CDR2 is SNEGSKA in the germline V gene (reference sequence). In nucleotides, the CDR3 is TGCAGTGCTAGAGAGTACGGGGCCGGGTTCTTC. Protein: CSAREYGAGFF.

This clone showed up just once. The rearrangement uses TRBV9 and TRBJ2-5; 9 nucleotides align to TRBD1. Germline V CDR1 and CDR2: SGDLS, YYNGEE. V lost 1 base to trimming and J lost 4 bases; unmatched junction nucleotides: 2. The CDR3 extends over 14 amino acids. The CDR3, as DNA: TGTGCCAGCAGCGTAACAGGGGGCCCAGAGACCCAGTACTTC. Protein: CASSVTGGPETQYF.

This clone has more than one count but fewer than ten. Other DNA sequences in this sample translate to the same CDR3. The rearrangement uses TRBV6-5 and TRBJ1-3; D is unclear. V lost 6 bases to trimming and J lost 0 bases, with 9 bases between them. Germline assignment: CDR1 MNHEY and CDR2 SVGAGI. There are 14 residues in the CDR3. The chain's CDR3 is CASSPGFSGNTIYF. In nucleotides, the CDR3 is TGTGCCAGCAGCCCCGGATTCTCTGGAAACACCATATATTTT.

The V and J genes are TRBV6-5 and TRBJ1-3; D call uncertain. The V end lost 0 bases, the J end lost 0 bases, and 6 bases lay between the germline ends. The germline CDR1 and CDR2 sequences are MNHEY and SVGAGI. There are 15 residues in the CDR3. The CDR3 sequence is CASSYSPFSGNTIYF. For the CDR3, the DNA is TGTGCCAGCAGTTACTCTCCATTCTCTGGAAACACCATATATTTT.

The V and J genes are TRBV19 and TRBJ2-2; 10 nucleotides align to TRBD1. Germline loops: CDR1 LNHDA, CDR2 SQIVND (reference sequence). After removal of 6 bases from V and 4 bases from J, the junction contained 2 bases not matched to a gene. The CDR3 totals 14 residues. The CDR3 DNA follows: TGTGCCAGTAGCAGACAGGGGGCCACCGGGGAGCTGTTTTTT. Its translation is CASSRQGATGELFF.

The chain links TRBV19 to TRBJ1-2; D possibly corresponds to TRBD1 (5 bases). Trimming removed 3 bases at V and 4 bases at J, with 15 bases between. Germline values: CDR1 LNHDA, CDR2 SQIVND (reference sequence). This CDR3 comprises 15 residues. The CDR3 spells CASSMEGARSYGYTF. The CDR3 DNA reads as TGTGCCAGTAGTATGGAAGGGGCGCGGAGCTATGGCTACACCTTC. The full variable domain, in which reference TRBV19 and TRBJ1-2 provide the parts outside the CDR3, is DGGITQSPKYLFRKEGQNVTLSCEQNLNHDAMYWYRQDPGQGLRLIYYSQIVNDFQKGDIAEGYSVSREKKESFPLTVTSAQKNPTAFYLCASSMEGARSYGYTFGSGTRLTVV.

The chain combines TRBV7-8 with TRBJ1-1, with 7 bases that match TRBD1. There are 13 residues in the CDR3. After removal of 6 bases from V and 7 bases from J, the junction contained 8 bases not matched to a gene. The germline V gene encodes CDR1 SGHVS and CDR2 FQNEAQ. CDR3 residues: CASRQGWDGEAFF. The CDR3 nucleotides read TGTGCCAGCAGACAGGGGTGGGACGGTGAAGCTTTCTTT.

The chain is built from TRBV12-3 or TRBV12-4 and TRBJ1-2; no firm D call. The CDR3 has 13 residues. V lost 4 bases and J 9 bases, leaving 15 bases between the germline ends. CDR3 nucleotides: TGTGCCAGCAGTTCATCGACGGAGACTCGCTACACCTTC. Translated: CASSSSTETRYTF.

The chain combines TRBV14 with TRBJ2-4; TRBD2 aligns across 12 bases. Germline loops: CDR1 SGHDN, CDR2 FVKESK. The CDR3 sequence is 15 residues long. Germline trimming cut 4 bases from V and 6 bases from J; bases unmatched to any gene: 4. CDR3 sequence: CASSPSGGAGNIQYF. The CDR3 region has the DNA TGTGCCAGCAGCCCTAGCGGGGGGGCCGGAAACATTCAGTACTTC.

CDR3 amino acids: CASSTGQGVVQGYTF. The CDR3 coding sequence is TGCGCCAGCAGCACTGGACAGGGGGTAGTACAAGGCTACACCTTC. This rearrangement joins TRBV5-1 to TRBJ1-2, with TRBD1 identical over 10 bases. The V and J ends lost 4 bases and 8 bases, in that order; junction bases with no gene match: 11. Germline-derived CDR1 and CDR2 are SGHRS and YFSETQ. There are 15 residues in the CDR3.

V and J are TRBV5-1 and TRBJ2-7, with TRBD2 matching 9 bases. The J segment lost 0 bases and the V segment lost 4 bases, leaving 11 bases of the junction unmatched. Germline V gives CDR1 SGHRS, CDR2 YFSETQ. The CDR3 sequence is 17 residues long. The CDR3 nucleotides read TGCGCCAGCAGCCCTGCGGGGGGGGTCGGGATCTCCTACGAGCAGTACTTC. Translated, it gives CASSPAGGVGISYEQYF.

This chain uses TRBV7-2 with TRBJ1-6; no reliable D call. This CDR3 is built from 14 residues. The germline V gene encodes CDR1 SGHTA and CDR2 FQGNSA. V was pared by 1 base and J by 5 bases, with 6 bases between. The CDR3 sequence: CASSLVWDNSPLHF. The CDR3 nucleotides are TGTGCCAGCAGCTTAGTATGGGATAATTCACCCCTCCACTTT.